This record concerns one TCR beta chain sequence. What it binds is not known. Generated by immunoSEQ multiplex PCR, the TCRdb table keeps only in-frame clones and is missing some. The data contain about 15,000 clones, around two thirds of them singletons. The data belong to a study of tumor-infiltrating lymphocytes in localized non-small cell lung cancer. About the study: From each patient, both tumor and uninvolved lung, non-adjacent to tumor, were sampled. Findings and limits, study-wide: IM1 and IM2 tumors showed no difference in T-cell fraction. Technical variation could not be separated from intratumor heterogeneity here. TCR sequencing covered a subset of patients with enough tissue.

This CDR3 is built from 17 residues. Germline CDR1 is SGHRS and CDR2 is YFSETQ. Trimming at V came to 1 base and at J to 2 bases, leaving 6 bases not matched to a gene. The genes are TRBV5-1 and TRBJ2-5, with TRBD2 identical over 12 bases. The clonotype originates from a human donor with non-small cell lung cancer. Sequenced sample: uninvolved lung tissue not adjacent to the tumor. CDR3 protein: CASSLIRTSGVQETQYF. CDR3 nucleotides: TGCGCCAGCAGCTTGATACGGACTAGCGGGGTGCAAGAGACCCAGTACTTC.